A selection of T cell receptor beta chains follows, all from one sample in a study of blood T cell repertoires in COVID-19. Method: immunoSEQ multiplex PCR; TCRdb's copy keeps in-frame clones and lacks some. This sample has about 190,000 clones, with roughly 80% found just once. The sample was peripheral blood. These TCRs come from a man between 60 and 75 years old with active or convalescent COVID-19. CDR3s leave out the opening cysteine and the closing phenylalanine or tryptophan. The order of the fields is D gene, J gene, V gene, clone size, CDR3 protein. A D gene is named only where the DNA matches it firmly. Expanded clones are given a class, and other clones once, few, many or no size at all.

- | TRBJ1-5 | TRBV4-1 | - | ASSQGPQGGNQPQH
TRBD1 | TRBJ2-7 | TRBV28 | - | ASSSPDRVYRAY
- | TRBJ2-7 | TRBV12-3/TRBV12-4 | - | ASSLELNEQY
TRBD1 | TRBJ2-1 | TRBV11-2 | - | ASSARTGFDNEQF
TRBD1 | TRBJ2-2 | TRBV11-3 | - | ASSLGQGSGTGELF
TRBD2 | TRBJ2-1 | TRBV4-2 | - | ASRAGYNEQF
- | TRBJ2-6 | TRBV11-2 | - | ASRLGMGASVTGANVLT
- | TRBJ2-3 | TRBV3-1/TRBV3-2 | - | ASTTKMTPRADTQY
- | TRBJ1-3 | TRBV7-8 | few | ASSRDSGFSGNTIY
- | TRBJ1-1 | TRBV10-3 | - | AISEETGNTEAF
- | TRBJ1-1 | TRBV5-6 | - | ASSLRTGWDTEAF
- | TRBJ1-2 | TRBV10-3 | - | AINTGIGYT
TRBD1 | TRBJ1-2 | TRBV29-1 | - | SPDRSRTGVRYT
- | TRBJ2-1 | TRBV19 | once | ASSSDRSSYNEQF
TRBD2 | TRBJ2-7 | TRBV6-5 | few | ASSYSKTSGYEQY
- | TRBJ1-6 | TRBV4-3 | once | ASSQEADSPLH
TRBD1 | TRBJ2-1 | TRBV28 | - | ASSRVTGEDYNEQF
TRBD1 | TRBJ2-7 | TRBV29-1 | - | SVVQGVSYEQY
TRBD2 | TRBJ2-7 | TRBV19 | - | ASSGAQRGAYEQY
- | TRBJ1-1 | TRBV18 | - | ASAAGTTSRRTEAF
- | TRBJ1-5 | TRBV10-3 | - | AISLGGDSNQPQH
- | TRBJ2-5 | TRBV5-4 | - | ASSLNGNVQETQY
- | TRBJ2-7 | TRBV11-3 | - | ASSGRGSEQY
TRBD1 | TRBJ1-5 | TRBV6-2/TRBV6-3 | - | ASSGQGISNQPQH
- | TRBJ1-2 | TRBV28 | few | ASSSTVNYGYT
- | TRBJ2-6 | TRBV3-1/TRBV3-2 | - | ASSQERAGANVLT
- | TRBJ2-7 | TRBV10-2 | - | ASRTGDYEQY
- | TRBJ2-7 | TRBV2 | - | ASSAPRMHEQY
TRBD1 | TRBJ1-2 | TRBV19 | few | ASSRQGDYGYT